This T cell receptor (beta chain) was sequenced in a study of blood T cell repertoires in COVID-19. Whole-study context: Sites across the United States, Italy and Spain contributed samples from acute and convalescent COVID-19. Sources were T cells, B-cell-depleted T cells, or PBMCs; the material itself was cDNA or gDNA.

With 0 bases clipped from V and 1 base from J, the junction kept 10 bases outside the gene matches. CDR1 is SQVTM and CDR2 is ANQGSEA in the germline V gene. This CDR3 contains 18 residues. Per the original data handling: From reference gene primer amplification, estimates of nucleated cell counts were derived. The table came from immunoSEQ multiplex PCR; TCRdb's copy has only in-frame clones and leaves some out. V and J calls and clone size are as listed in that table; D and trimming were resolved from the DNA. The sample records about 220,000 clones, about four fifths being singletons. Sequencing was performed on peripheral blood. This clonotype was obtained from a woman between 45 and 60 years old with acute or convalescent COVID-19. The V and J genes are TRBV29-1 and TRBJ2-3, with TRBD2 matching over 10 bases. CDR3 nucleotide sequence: TGCAGCGTTGAAGATGTCGCTAGCGGGGGTGGGCGCACAGATACGCAGTATTTT. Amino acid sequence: CSVEDVASGGGRTDTQYF.